The 9 T cell receptor beta chains listed next were all sequenced from one sample in a study of Graves' ophthalmopathy and Graves' hyperthyroidism. RNA transcripts were the source from which TCR beta CDR3 regions were amplified. The first round was an RT-PCR with HTBI primers, and the second round was a multiplex PCR. MiXCR, run by TCRdb on the multiplex PCR reads, gives a single entry per CDR3 protein. The table shows approximately 210,000 distinct CDR3 sequences, with approximately 28% occurring only once. The sequenced material came from peripheral blood. All receptors come from a man aged 45-60 years with Graves' ophthalmopathy.

This clonotype was picked up many times. This chain uses TRBV24-1 with TRBJ2-7; TRBD1 might be the D (5 bases). Germline values: CDR1 KGHDR, CDR2 SFDVKD. The V end was cut by 9 bases, the J end by 3 bases, with 14 bases between. The CDR3 spans 13 residues. CDR3 in DNA: TGTGCCACCTCGGACACCTATCACTACGAGCAGTACTTC. It encodes CATSDTYHYEQYF.

This clonotype was detected many times. The genes are TRBV25-1 and TRBJ1-2, with a weak D call TRBD1 (6 bases). The CDR3 is 14 residues long. CDR1 and CDR2 (germline): MGHDK, SYGVNS. V gave up 2 bases and J gave up 5 bases, with 12 bases separating them. CDR3 coding DNA: TGTGCCAGCAGTGAAGGGTGGCAGGGGTATGGCTACACCTTC. Protein: CASSEGWQGYGYTF.

This chain connects TRBV27 to TRBJ2-7; D might be TRBD2 (5 bases). Germline V lookup: CDR1 MNHEY, CDR2 SMNVEV (reference sequence). CDR3 length: 16 amino acids. The V gene lost 5 bases and the J gene lost 1 base, with 18 bases spanning the gap. The CDR3, as DNA: TGTGCCAGCAGTGTGAACCCGGAGGAGCCTTCCTACGAGCAGTACTTC. Protein product: CASSVNPEEPSYEQYF.

This clonotype has at least ten counts. This rearrangement joins TRBV11-2 to TRBJ2-5; 7 nucleotides match TRBD1. Germline V lookup: CDR1 SGHAT, CDR2 FQNNGV. The CDR3 consists of 14 residues. Trimming removed 5 bases from V and 2 bases from J; junction bases left unmatched: 5. Here the CDR3 reads CASSTRQGQETQYF. In nucleotides, the CDR3 is TGTGCCAGCAGCACCCGACAGGGACAAGAGACCCAGTACTTC.

Ten or more counts support this clonotype. The CDR3 nucleotides read TGTGCCAGCAGCCCAGCCGCTGACCCCGAGCAGTACTTC. Translating it yields CASSPAADPEQYF. The V gene is TRBV7-9, the J gene TRBJ2-7; no clear D gene. The CDR3 consists of 13 residues. Germline V lookup: CDR1 SEHNR, CDR2 FQNEAQ (reference sequence). Between the trimmed V and J ends, which lost 5 bases and 6 bases, there was a span of 14 bases. The full variable domain, its missing parts supplied by reference TRBV7-9 and TRBJ2-7, is DTGVSQNPRHKITKRGQNVTFRCDPISEHNRLYWYRQTLGQGPEFLTYFQNEAQLEKSRLLSDRFSAERPKGSFSTLEIQRTEQGDSAMYLCASSPAADPEQYFGPGTRLTVT.

The genes are TRBV10-3 and TRBJ1-1; D unresolved. Germline V gives CDR1 ENHRY, CDR2 SYGVKD. The CDR3 runs 16 residues. V was pared by 6 bases and J by 11 bases, with 28 bases between. As DNA, the CDR3 is TGTGCCATCAGCCAGCCCGACCATCCCGTGGCGGTTGGGGCTTTCTTT. It codes for CAISQPDHPVAVGAFF.

The table lists this clonotype with many counts. This sequence joins TRBV7-2 and TRBJ1-6; the D gene is possibly TRBD1 (5 bases). CDR1 is SGHTA and CDR2 is FQGNSA in the germline V gene. This CDR3 is 15 amino acids long. V was trimmed by 2 bases and J by 9 bases, leaving 14 bases between them. The CDR3: CASSLTTSDSSPLHF. As DNA, the CDR3 is TGTGCCAGCAGCTTAACGACTTCCGACAGTTCACCCCTCCACTTT.

This clonotype was recorded many times. The rearrangement links TRBV29-1 to TRBJ2-2, with 9 bases fitting TRBD2. The CDR3 is 18 amino acids. The trim removed 2 bases at V and 4 bases at J, leaving 14 bases unmatched. Germline CDR1 reads SQVTM; CDR2 reads ANQGSEA. CDR3 region: CSVEKEAGGPLTTGELFF. The CDR3 bases are TGCAGCGTTGAAAAGGAGGCGGGAGGGCCTTTGACCACCGGGGAGCTGTTTTTT.

This clonotype showed up many times. CDR3 in DNA: TGTGCCAGCAGTTTATCGTATCGCGGGAGAAATATCTACGAGCAGTACTTC. Amino acids: CASSLSYRGRNIYEQYF. The gene calls are TRBV27 and TRBJ2-7; 7 bases fit TRBD2. V trimming: 0 bases; J trimming: 3 bases; junction bases outside the gene matches: 11. Looked up from germline, CDR1 is MNHEY and CDR2 is SMNVEV (reference sequence). This CDR3 is built from 17 residues.